These 24 T cell receptor beta chains were all obtained from the same sample, sequenced in a study of T cells in Graves' hyperthyroidism and ophthalmopathy. It was RNA transcripts that yielded the amplified TCR beta CDR3 regions. Researchers ran a first-round RT-PCR on the TCR CDR3 using the HTBI primer set. TCRdb reprocessed the multiplex PCR reads via MiXCR and lists one record per CDR3 protein. The profile covers around 600,000 distinct CDR3 sequences, with roughly 15% appearing a single time and roughly an eighth taken by the ten largest. Input material: blood. The receptor source for this set is a woman aged 45-60 years with Graves' ophthalmopathy.

CDR3 bases: TGTGCCACCAGCACGAGACTAGCGGGAGGGCCGGAGGAGTTCTTC. Amino acid sequence: CATSTRLAGGPEEFF. The chain joins TRBV15 to TRBJ2-1, with TRBD2 matching 14 bases. The germline CDR1 and CDR2 sequences are LNHNV and YYDKDF (reference sequence). The J segment lost 14 bases and the V segment lost 4 bases, leaving 10 bases of the junction unmatched. The CDR3 loop spans 15 amino acids.

This clonotype was detected ten times or more. The rearrangement joins TRBV3-1 to TRBJ2-1; D unresolved. Germline CDR1 is LGHDT and CDR2 is YNNKEL (reference sequence). V was pared by 6 bases and J by 11 bases, with 14 bases between. The CDR3 covers 12 residues. The CDR3 sequence is CASRRPGTKQFF. The CDR3 DNA reads TGTGCCAGCAGAAGACCGGGTACCAAGCAGTTCTTC.

The chain couples TRBV30 to TRBJ1-4, with 9 bases aligning to TRBD1. The V gene's germline CDR1 is GTSNPN and CDR2 SVGIG (reference sequence). J lost 5 bases, V lost 0 bases, and 1 base had no gene match. The CDR3 covers 14 residues. CDR3 loop: CAWSVGQGNEKLFF. CDR3 nucleotides: TGTGCCTGGAGTGTGGGACAGGGCAATGAAAAACTGTTTTTT.

The chain employs TRBV19 and TRBJ1-2, with no clear D. The CDR3 loop spans 14 amino acids. Germline CDR1 reads LNHDA; CDR2 reads SQIVND (reference sequence). Between the trimmed V and J ends, which lost 2 bases and 0 bases, there was a span of 7 bases. CDR3 protein: CASSIHGTNYGYTF. CDR3 nucleotides: TGTGCCAGTAGTATACACGGAACTAACTATGGCTACACCTTC.

A word on this clonotype: One end of the junction does not line up with germline, which may come from a read error. This chain connects TRBV19 to TRBJ2-2; 10 bases align to TRBD2. The CDR3 has 19 amino acids. Germline CDR1 LNHDA, CDR2 SQIVND (reference sequence). This CDR3 is CASSISGLAVMAKTGELFF. Written as DNA, the CDR3 is TGTGCCAGTAGTATTAGCGGACTAGCGGTAATGGCGAAAACCGGGGAGCTGTTTTTT.

This clonotype came up a few times. This rearrangement joins TRBV27 to TRBJ2-7; the D gene is possibly TRBD2 (5 bases). Per the germline V gene, CDR1 is MNHEY and CDR2 is SMNVEV (reference sequence). Trimming pared 5 bases from V and 2 bases from J, leaving 13 bases between. The CDR3 covers 14 residues. CDR3 DNA sequence: TGTGCCAGCAGTGTTCGGGGTGAGACCTACGAGCAGTACTTC. This gives the protein CASSVRGETYEQYF.

In regard to this clonotype: A clone one base away is much larger, so this may be a read error. The CDR3 DNA reads TGTGCCACCAGCAAAGACAGGTCTGGAGAGACCCAGTACTTC. This encodes CATSKDRSGETQYF. The chain employs TRBV15 and TRBJ2-5, with D possibly being TRBD1 (6 bases). The germline V gene has CDR1 LNHNV and CDR2 YYDKDF (reference sequence). This CDR3 spans 14 amino acids. Trimming shortened V by 4 bases and J by 4 bases, and 13 bases separated the two germline ends.

This clonotype was seen many times. The chain combines TRBV7-8 with TRBJ2-2, with D hard to call. Trimming stripped 7 bases from V and 8 bases from J, with 8 bases between. Germline values: CDR1 SGHVS, CDR2 FQNEAQ. This CDR3 contains 11 residues. Here the CDR3 DNA reads TGTGCCAGCACGAAGCAGGGGGAGCTGTTTTTT. The encoded protein is CASTKQGELFF.

The sample holds many counts of this clonotype. This chain's CDR3 is CATDSAASGRTGELFF. The CDR3 DNA follows: TGTGCCACCGATTCAGCGGCCTCCGGTCGCACCGGGGAGCTGTTTTTT. The chain employs TRBV24-1 and TRBJ2-2; weak D call: TRBD2 (5 bases). This CDR3 spans 16 amino acids. Germline V lookup: CDR1 KGHDR, CDR2 SFDVKD. V was shortened by 9 bases and J by 4 bases, with 20 bases between the two germline ends.

This clonotype has at least ten counts. The J gene is TRBJ2-1, the V gene TRBV7-3; TRBD2 agrees at 16 bases. The J segment lost 6 bases and the V segment lost 5 bases, leaving 10 bases of the junction unmatched. Germline-derived CDR1 and CDR2 are SGHTA and FQGTGA. This CDR3 has 18 amino acids. CDR3 DNA sequence: TGTGCCAGCAGCAACCCGATGGGACTAGCGGGAGGGGTCAATGAGCAGTTCTTC. It is translated as CASSNPMGLAGGVNEQFF.

This clonotype was observed a few times. The chain has TRBV12-3 or TRBV12-4 and TRBJ2-6, with 8 bases that match TRBD1. The CDR3 extends over 16 amino acids. The CDR3: CAQGAEPNSGANVLTF. The DNA for the CDR3 is TGTGCTCAGGGGGCAGAGCCAAACTCTGGGGCCAACGTCCTGACTTTC.

This clonotype was seen many times. The chain carries TRBV7-2 and TRBJ2-7, with 10 positions matching TRBD1. Germline V lookup: CDR1 SGHTA, CDR2 FQGNSA. This CDR3 spans 14 amino acids. V trimming: 5 bases; J trimming: 4 bases; junction bases outside the gene matches: 5. CDR3 in amino acids: CASSPTGGWYEQYF. CDR3 nucleotide sequence: TGTGCCAGCAGCCCGACAGGGGGCTGGTACGAGCAGTACTTC.

This clonotype was seen repeatedly, ten times or more. The chain links TRBV5-1 to TRBJ2-7, with TRBD1 as a possible D gene (6 bases). Deletions cut 4 bases from V and 9 bases from J, with 20 bases between. Per germline, CDR1 SGHRS and CDR2 YFSETQ. CDR3 size: 14 residues. This CDR3 reads CASSTSRGLDVQYF. The CDR3 coding sequence is TGCGCCAGCAGCACCTCCAGGGGATTAGACGTGCAGTACTTC.

This sequence joins TRBV12-3 or TRBV12-4 and TRBJ2-1; D remains unclear. Trimming removed 5 bases from V and 2 bases from J, with 7 bases in between. The length of the CDR3 is 13 residues. The DNA for the CDR3 is TGTGCCAGCAGTAAGAGTCCCTACAATGAGCAGTTCTTC. Amino acids: CASSKSPYNEQFF.

This clonotype was seen only a few times. The chain is built from TRBV29-1 and TRBJ2-7; 14 bases fit TRBD2. The germline gives CDR1 SQVTM, CDR2 ANQGSEA. V lost 5 bases to trimming and J lost 2 bases; unmatched junction nucleotides: 8. The CDR3 runs 16 residues. As DNA, the CDR3 is TGCAGCGTTCGGGGACTAGCGGGGGAACGTACCTACGAGCAGTACTTC. Protein sequence: CSVRGLAGERTYEQYF.

This clonotype was counted ten times or more. The rearrangement links TRBV27 to TRBJ2-1; TRBD2 aligns across 12 bases. The CDR3 loop spans 15 amino acids. Germline V gene data show CDR1 as MNHEY and CDR2 as SMNVEV (reference sequence). Germline trimming cut 5 bases from V and 5 bases from J; bases unmatched to any gene: 4. The CDR3 sequence: CASSRGLAGNNEQFF. In nucleotides, the CDR3 is TGTGCCAGCAGTCGGGGACTAGCGGGTAACAATGAGCAGTTCTTC.

This clonotype appeared many times. The J gene is TRBJ2-7, the V gene TRBV28, with TRBD2 matching over 10 bases. J lost 4 bases, V lost 3 bases, and 9 bases had no gene match. The germline V gene has CDR1 MDHEN and CDR2 SYDVKM. The CDR3 length is 16 residues. The CDR3 nucleotides read TGTGCCAGCAGTTTTTCTCTAGCGGGAGCCTTTTACGAGCAGTACTTC. The encoded protein is CASSFSLAGAFYEQYF.

The table lists this clonotype with many counts. The V and J genes are TRBV12-3 or TRBV12-4 and TRBJ2-1; no reliable D call. The CDR3 is made up of 15 amino acids. Deletions cut 6 bases from V and 7 bases from J, with 19 bases between. Here the CDR3 reads CASRSSWSGPNEQFF. Here the CDR3 DNA reads TGTGCCAGCAGGTCAAGTTGGTCGGGTCCAAATGAGCAGTTCTTC.

At least ten counts were recorded for this clonotype. V is TRBV5-1 and J is TRBJ2-5, with unresolved D. Trimming took 0 bases from V and 0 from J, leaving 6 bases between them. This CDR3 is 14 amino acids long. Germline-derived CDR1 and CDR2 are SGHRS and YFSETQ. As DNA, the CDR3 is TGCGCCAGCAGCTTGGGTGCAAACCAAGAGACCCAGTACTTC. This translates into CASSLGANQETQYF.

This clonotype was seen many times. This chain links TRBV5-1 with TRBJ1-2; unclear D gene. This CDR3 is built from 13 residues. Germline CDR1 SGHRS, CDR2 YFSETQ. V lost 3 bases and J lost 8, with 14 bases in between. This CDR3 is CASSSPSSDGYTF. Here the CDR3 DNA reads TGCGCCAGCAGCTCGCCCTCCTCGGACGGCTACACCTTC.

This clonotype was seen repeatedly, ten times or more. V is TRBV12-3 or TRBV12-4 and J is TRBJ2-7; D is possibly TRBD2 (5 bases). This CDR3 contains 17 residues. Trimming took off 1 base at V and 0 bases at J, with 16 bases between the two ends. The CDR3 loop is CASSLDPGNLFSYEQYF. CDR3 bases: TGTGCCAGCAGTTTAGACCCGGGGAACCTATTCTCCTACGAGCAGTACTTC.

The chain couples TRBV6-9 to TRBJ1-4, with a tentative D call TRBD1 (5 bases). Germline V CDR1 and CDR2: MNHGY, SVAAGI. V was trimmed by 1 base and J by 8 bases, leaving 14 bases between them. The CDR3 runs 15 residues. The chain's CDR3 is CASSYFQGSREKLFF. The CDR3 bases are TGTGCCAGCAGTTATTTCCAGGGTAGTAGGGAAAAACTGTTTTTT.

This rearrangement joins TRBV6-4 to TRBJ2-2; D call uncertain. The CDR3 is 13 amino acids. Germline V gene data show CDR1 as MRHNA and CDR2 as SNTAGT. Deletions cut 8 bases from V and 4 bases from J, with 11 bases between. CDR3 in DNA: TGTGCCAGCCGAGGCCAGAGCACCGGGGAGCTGTTTTTT. Its translation: CASRGQSTGELFF.

This clonotype turned up a few times. The chain has TRBV20-1 and TRBJ2-4; 16 bases fit TRBD2. The CDR3 is 18 residues long. CDR1 and CDR2 from the germline V gene are DFQATT and SNEGSKA (reference sequence). The V and J ends lost 6 bases and 3 bases, in that order; junction bases with no gene match: 11. In nucleotides, the CDR3 is TGCAGTGCAGGATCGGGACTAGCGGGAGGGTTTGGCAAAAACATTCAGTACTTC. Translating gives CSAGSGLAGGFGKNIQYF.